This T cell receptor (beta chain) was found in a study of T cells in Graves' hyperthyroidism and ophthalmopathy. Overall study findings and caveats: A model built on 13 V-J features separated ophthalmopathy from stable hyperthyroidism.

This clonotype was counted ten times or more. No antigen is known for it. TCR beta CDR3 regions were amplified from RNA. With the HTBI primer set, the TCR CDR3 went through a first round of RT-PCR. TCRdb independently ran MiXCR on the multiplex PCR reads; one entry per CDR3 protein. The sample lists some 570,000 distinct CDR3 sequences, about a sixth occurring once. Sequencing was performed on blood. The sequence derives from a woman between 18 and 29 years old with Graves' ophthalmopathy.

CDR3: CASRMGLQAFF. The DNA for the CDR3 is TGTGCCAGCAGAATGGGGTTGCAAGCTTTCTTT. V and J are TRBV28 and TRBJ1-1; D is unclear. This CDR3 has 11 amino acids. V was cut by 6 bases and J by 9 bases, with 11 bases left in between. The germline gives CDR1 MDHEN, CDR2 SYDVKM.